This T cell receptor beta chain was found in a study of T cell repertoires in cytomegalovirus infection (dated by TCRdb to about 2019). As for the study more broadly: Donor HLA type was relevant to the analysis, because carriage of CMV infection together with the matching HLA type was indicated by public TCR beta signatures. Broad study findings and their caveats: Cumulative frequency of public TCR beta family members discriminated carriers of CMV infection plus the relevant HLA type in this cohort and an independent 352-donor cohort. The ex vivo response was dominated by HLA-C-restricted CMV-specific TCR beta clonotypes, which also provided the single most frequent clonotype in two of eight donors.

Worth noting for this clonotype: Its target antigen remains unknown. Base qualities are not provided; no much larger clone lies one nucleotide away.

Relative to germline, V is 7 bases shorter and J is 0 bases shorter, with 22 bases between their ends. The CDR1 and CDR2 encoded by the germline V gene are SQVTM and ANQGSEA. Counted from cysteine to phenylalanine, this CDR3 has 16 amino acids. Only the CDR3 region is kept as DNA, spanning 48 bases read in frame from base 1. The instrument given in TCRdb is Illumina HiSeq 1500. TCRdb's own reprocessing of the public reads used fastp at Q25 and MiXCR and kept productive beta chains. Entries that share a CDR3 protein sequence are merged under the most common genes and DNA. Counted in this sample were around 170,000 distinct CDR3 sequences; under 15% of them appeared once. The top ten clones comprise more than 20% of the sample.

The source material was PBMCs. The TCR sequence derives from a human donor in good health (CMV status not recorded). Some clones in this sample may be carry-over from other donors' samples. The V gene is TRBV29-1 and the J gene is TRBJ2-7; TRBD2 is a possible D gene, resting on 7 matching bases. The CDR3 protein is CSGGGGLAEYSYEQYF. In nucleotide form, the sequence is TGCAGCGGGGGGGGGGGGCTAGCGGAGTACTCCTACGAGCAGTACTTC.